The clone carrying this TCR beta chain was detected many times. Amplification of TCR beta CDR3 regions used RNA as the template. HTBI primers were used for first-round RT-PCR of the TCR CDR3. Using its own MiXCR run on the multiplex PCR reads, TCRdb lists one record per CDR3 protein. The sample lists tens of thousands of distinct CDR3 sequences; around half were seen once. Trimming pared 0 bases from V and 4 bases from J, leaving 11 bases between. Germline CDR1 and CDR2: SGHRS and YFSETQ. The CDR3 is made up of 15 amino acids. This sample stems from a study of T cells in Graves' hyperthyroidism and ophthalmopathy.

The source of this sequence is a woman in her 50s with Graves' hyperthyroidism that later progressed to Graves' ophthalmopathy. The rearrangement uses TRBV5-1 and TRBJ1-5; D might be TRBD1 (6 bases). Specimen: blood. As DNA, the CDR3 is TGCGCCAGCAGCTTGGCAGGGGAATCAAATCAGCCCCAGCATTTT. Translation: CASSLAGESNQPQHF.